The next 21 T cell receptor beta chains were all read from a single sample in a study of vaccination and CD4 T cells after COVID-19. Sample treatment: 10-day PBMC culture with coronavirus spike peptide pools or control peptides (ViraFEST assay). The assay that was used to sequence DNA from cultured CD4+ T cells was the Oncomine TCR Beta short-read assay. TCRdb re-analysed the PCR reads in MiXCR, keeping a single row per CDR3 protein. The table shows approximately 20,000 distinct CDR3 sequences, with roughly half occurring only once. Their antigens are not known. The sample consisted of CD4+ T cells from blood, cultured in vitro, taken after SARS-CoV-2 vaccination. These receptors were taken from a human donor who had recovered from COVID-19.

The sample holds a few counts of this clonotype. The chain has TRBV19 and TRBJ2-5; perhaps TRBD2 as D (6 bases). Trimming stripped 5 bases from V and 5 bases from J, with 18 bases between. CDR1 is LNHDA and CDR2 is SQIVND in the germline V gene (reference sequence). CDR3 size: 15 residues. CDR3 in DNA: TGTGCCAGTAGTGCACGGACGGGGGATAGGGAGACCCAGTACTTC. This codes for CASSARTGDRETQYF.

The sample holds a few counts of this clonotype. DNA of the CDR3: TGCAGTGCTAGCACGACAGACTATGGCTACACCTTC. This gives the protein CSASTTDYGYTF. The rearrangement joins TRBV20-1 to TRBJ1-2; weak D call: TRBD1 (5 bases). V was pared by 3 bases and J by 3 bases, with 8 bases between. The germline gives CDR1 DFQATT, CDR2 SNEGSKA (reference sequence). The length of the CDR3 is 12 residues.

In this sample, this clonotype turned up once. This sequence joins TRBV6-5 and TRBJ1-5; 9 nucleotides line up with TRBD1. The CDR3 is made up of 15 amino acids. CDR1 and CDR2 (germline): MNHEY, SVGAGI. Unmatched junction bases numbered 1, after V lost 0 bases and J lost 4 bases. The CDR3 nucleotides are TGTGCCAGCAGTTACTCTGGACAGGGGAATCAGCCCCAGCATTTT. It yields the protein CASSYSGQGNQPQHF.

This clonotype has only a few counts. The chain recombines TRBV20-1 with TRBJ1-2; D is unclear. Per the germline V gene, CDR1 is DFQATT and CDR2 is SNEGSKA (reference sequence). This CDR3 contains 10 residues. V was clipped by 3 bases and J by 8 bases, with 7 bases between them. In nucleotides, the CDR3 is TGCAGTGCTAGGATCGGGGGCTACACCTTC. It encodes CSARIGGYTF.

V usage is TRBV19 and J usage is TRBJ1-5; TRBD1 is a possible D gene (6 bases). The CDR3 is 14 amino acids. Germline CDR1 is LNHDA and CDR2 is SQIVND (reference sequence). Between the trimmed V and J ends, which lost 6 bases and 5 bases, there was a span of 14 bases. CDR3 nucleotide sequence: TGTGCCAGTAGGCCATCGGGGGCACATCAGCCCCAGCATTTT. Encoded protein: CASRPSGAHQPQHF.

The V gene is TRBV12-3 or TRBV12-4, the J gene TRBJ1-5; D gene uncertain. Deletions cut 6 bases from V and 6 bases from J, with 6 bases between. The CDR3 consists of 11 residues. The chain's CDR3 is CASSVGQPQHF. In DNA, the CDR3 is TGTGCCAGCAGCGTCGGTCAGCCCCAGCATTTT.

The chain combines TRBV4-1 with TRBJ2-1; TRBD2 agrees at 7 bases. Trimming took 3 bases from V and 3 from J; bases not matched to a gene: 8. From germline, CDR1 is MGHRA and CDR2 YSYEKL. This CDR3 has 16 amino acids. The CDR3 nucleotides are TGCGCCAGCAGCCAGCCAATCGGGGGGATCTACAATGAGCAGTTCTTC. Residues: CASSQPIGGIYNEQFF.

The CDR3 region is CASTLTSGRAETQYF. In DNA, the CDR3 is TGTGCCAGCACCCTGACTAGCGGGAGGGCGGAGACCCAGTACTTC. The rearrangement links TRBV7-2 to TRBJ2-5; 14 bases match TRBD2. CDR1 is SGHTA, CDR2 FQGNSA, per germline. V dropped 7 bases and J dropped 5; count of bases not matched to a gene: 6. The CDR3 contains 15 residues.

DNA of the CDR3: TGTGCCAGCAGCTCTATGACAGGGGCCTACAATGAGCAGTTCTTC. It translates to CASSSMTGAYNEQFF. This chain connects TRBV7-2 to TRBJ2-1, with TRBD1 matching over 8 bases. Germline V gene lookup returns CDR1 SGHTA and CDR2 FQGNSA. This CDR3 has 15 residues. V lost 4 bases and J lost 2; bases outside the gene matches: 4.

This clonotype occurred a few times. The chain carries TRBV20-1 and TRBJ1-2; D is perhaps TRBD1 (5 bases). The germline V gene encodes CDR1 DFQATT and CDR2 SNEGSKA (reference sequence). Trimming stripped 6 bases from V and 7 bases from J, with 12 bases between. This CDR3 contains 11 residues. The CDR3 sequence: CSATRGGGYTF. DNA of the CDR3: TGCAGTGCGACGAGGGGAGGTGGCTACACCTTC.

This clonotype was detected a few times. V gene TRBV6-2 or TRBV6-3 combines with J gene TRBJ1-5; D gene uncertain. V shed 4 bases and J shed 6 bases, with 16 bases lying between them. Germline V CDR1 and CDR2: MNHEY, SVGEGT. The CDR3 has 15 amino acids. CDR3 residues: CASSFDTPVRQPQHF. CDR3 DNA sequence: TGTGCCAGCAGTTTTGATACCCCGGTTCGTCAGCCCCAGCATTTT.

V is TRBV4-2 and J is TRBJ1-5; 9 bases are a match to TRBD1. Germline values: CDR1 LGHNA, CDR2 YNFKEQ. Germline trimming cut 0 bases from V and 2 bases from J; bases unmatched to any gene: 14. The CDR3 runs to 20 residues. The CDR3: CASSQDRGQQGAFGNQPQHF. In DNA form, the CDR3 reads TGTGCCAGCAGCCAAGATCGGGGGCAACAGGGGGCGTTTGGCAATCAGCCCCAGCATTTT.

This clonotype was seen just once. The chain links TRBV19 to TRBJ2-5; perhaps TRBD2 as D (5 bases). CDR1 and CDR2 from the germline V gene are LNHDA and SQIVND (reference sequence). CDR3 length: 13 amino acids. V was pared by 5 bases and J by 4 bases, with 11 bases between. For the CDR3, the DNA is TGTGCCAGTAGTTGGACTGTTTCAGAGACCCAGTACTTC. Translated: CASSWTVSETQYF. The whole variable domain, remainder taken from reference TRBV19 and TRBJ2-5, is DGGITQSPKYLFRKEGQNVTLSCEQNLNHDAMYWYRQDPGQGLRLIYYSQIVNDFQKGDIAEGYSVSREKKESFPLTVTSAQKNPTAFYLCASSWTVSETQYFGPGTRLLVL.

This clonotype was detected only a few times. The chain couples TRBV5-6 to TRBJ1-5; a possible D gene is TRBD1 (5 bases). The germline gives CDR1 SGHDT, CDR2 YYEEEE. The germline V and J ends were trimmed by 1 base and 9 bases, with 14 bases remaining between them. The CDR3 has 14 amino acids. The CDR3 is CASSLLGDPGPQHF. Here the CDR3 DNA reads TGTGCCAGCAGCTTGCTTGGGGACCCAGGGCCCCAGCATTTT.

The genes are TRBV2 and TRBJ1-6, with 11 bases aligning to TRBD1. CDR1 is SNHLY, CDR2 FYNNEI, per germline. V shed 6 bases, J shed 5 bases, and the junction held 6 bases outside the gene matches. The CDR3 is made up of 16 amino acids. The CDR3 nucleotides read TGTGCCAGCAGCAAGGACAGGGGGCCGAATAATTCACCCCTCCACTTT. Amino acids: CASSKDRGPNNSPLHF.

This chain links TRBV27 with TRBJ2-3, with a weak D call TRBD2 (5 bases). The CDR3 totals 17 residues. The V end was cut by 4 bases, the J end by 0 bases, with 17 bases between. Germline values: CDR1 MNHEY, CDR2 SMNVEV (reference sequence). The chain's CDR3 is CASSSPLTGKSTDTQYF. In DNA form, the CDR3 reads TGTGCCAGCAGTTCCCCCCTCACCGGGAAAAGCACAGATACGCAGTATTTT.

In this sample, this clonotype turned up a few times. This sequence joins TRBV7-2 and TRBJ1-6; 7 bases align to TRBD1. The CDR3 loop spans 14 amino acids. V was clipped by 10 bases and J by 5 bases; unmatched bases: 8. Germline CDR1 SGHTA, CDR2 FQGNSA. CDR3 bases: TGTGCCACGACCCGGGACAGCAATAATTCACCCCTCCACTTT. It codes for CATTRDSNNSPLHF.

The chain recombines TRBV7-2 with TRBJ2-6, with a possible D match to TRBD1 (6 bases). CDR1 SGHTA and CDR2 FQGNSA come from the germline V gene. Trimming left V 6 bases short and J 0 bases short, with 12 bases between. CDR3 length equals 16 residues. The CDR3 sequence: CASSRQVLSGANVLTF. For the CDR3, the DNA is TGTGCCAGCAGTAGACAGGTGCTCTCTGGGGCCAACGTCCTGACTTTC.

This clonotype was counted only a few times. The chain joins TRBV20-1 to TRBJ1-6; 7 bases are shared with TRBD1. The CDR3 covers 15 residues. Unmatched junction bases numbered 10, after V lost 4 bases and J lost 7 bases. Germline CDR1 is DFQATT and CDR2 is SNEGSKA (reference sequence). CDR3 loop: CSAIQVQGQNSPLHF. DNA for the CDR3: TGCAGTGCTATACAAGTGCAGGGACAGAATTCACCCCTCCACTTT.

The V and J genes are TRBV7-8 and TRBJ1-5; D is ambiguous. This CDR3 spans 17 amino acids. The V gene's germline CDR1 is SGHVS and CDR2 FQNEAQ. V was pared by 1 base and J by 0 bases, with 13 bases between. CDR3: CASSLERFTFSNQPQHF. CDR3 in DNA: TGTGCCAGCAGCTTAGAACGTTTCACGTTTAGCAATCAGCCCCAGCATTTT.

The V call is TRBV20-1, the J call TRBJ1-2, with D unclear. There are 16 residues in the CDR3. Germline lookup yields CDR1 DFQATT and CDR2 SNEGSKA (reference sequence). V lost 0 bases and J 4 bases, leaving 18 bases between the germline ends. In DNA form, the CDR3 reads TGCAGTGCTAGAGATCGCCAGACCAGCCCCTCCTATGGCTACACCTTC. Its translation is CSARDRQTSPSYGYTF.